This T cell receptor (beta chain) appears in the sequencing data of a study of memory CD4+ T cells and cytomegalovirus serostatus (dated by TCRdb to the late 2010s). Regarding the research as a whole: The cohort comprised 33 healthy Belgian adults, 9 CMV seropositive and 24 CMV seronegative. The study sequenced CD4+ memory TCRbeta repertoires of a Belgian cohort with known cytomegalovirus serostatus to replicate a published TCR-based CMV serostatus classifier. Here is what the overall study found, with its caveats: The results were interpreted as suggesting that the CMV-associated TCR signature is mostly present in the CD4+ memory repertoire. For predicting CMV serostatus, the median bootstrapped AUC was about 0.95 using the original framework and 0.9 to 0.92 using a US-trained random forest. Unlike the original study, which covered naive and memory CD4+ and CD8+ populations, the Belgian study sequenced only CD4+CD45RO+ memory cells. A median bootstrapped AUC of 0.95 with a 95% CI of 0.76-1.00 was achieved on the Belgian cohort by the original-framework classifier. Among the 150 to 200 previously reported CMV-associated TCRbeta sequences, approximately 70 showed up in the CD4+ memory repertoires, with each one found in between one and five individuals.

The Quick-DNA Microprep Kit was used to extract genomic DNA from the sorted cells. Amplification of TCRbeta DNA was done with the immunoSEQ hsTCRbeta kit, following the protocol from the manufacturer. TCRbeta libraries were sequenced on an Illumina MiSeq instrument. Turning to the authors' computational methods: Once out-of-frame sequences had been removed, approximately 2,000,000 distinct TCRbeta sequences were left, which works out to an average of roughly 70,000 per individual. Two values were used to score each individual: the count of 150 to 200 previously reported CMV-associated TCRbeta sequences and the total count of productive distinct TCRbeta sequences. A beta-binomial model was reimplemented in Python, and scikit-learn random forests with default parameters were trained on data from the US cohort. Classifier performance on the Belgian cohort was summarized as median AUC with percentile confidence intervals over 10,000 bootstrap iterations. TCRdb provides this immuneACCESS table in a form limited to in-frame rearrangements. Some clones are lacking; in checked studies, under half of them reflect an unresolved V gene, and why the rest are absent is not known. V and J calls plus clone size are reproduced from that table; the DNA served to infer D and trimming. This sample lists about 48,000 clones; more than 70% were detected once. Approximately 0.78% of the sample is in the top ten clones.

As regards this clone: It has no known antigen specificity. Within one base of it there is no much larger clone, and no base qualities were kept.

CDR3 length: 14 amino acids, cysteine to phenylalanine. Of all the DNA, just the CDR3 is kept, 42 bases in frame from base 1. The germline V gene provides CDR1 SGHAT and CDR2 FQNNGV. V drops 3 bases and J drops 1 base, leaving 6 bases in between. Single viable CD3+CD4+CD8-CD45RO+ cells were sorted as memory CD4+ T cells on a FACSAria II. CMV serostatus was assessed using a Roche Elecsys assay, by which serum IgG against CMV pp150, pp28, p38 and p52 was detected. Once the samples were thawed, total CD4+ T cells were enriched through positive selection using CD4 magnetic microbeads. The samples came from a separate study whose specific focus was interrogating the CD4+ T cell memory repertoire. Peripheral blood mononuclear cells were isolated and cryopreserved following standard operating procedures; serum was stored at -80 °C. Staining used CD3-PerCP (BW264/56), CD4-APC (RPA-T4), CD45RO-PE (UCHT1) and CD8-Pacific Orange (3B5) antibodies, with Sytox blue excluding non-viable cells.

The rearrangement joined TRBV11-2 to TRBJ2-2; TRBD1 could be the D gene, as 5 bases match. The clonotype was recovered from an adult in good health and CMV-seronegative. Sequencing was carried out using memory CD4+ T cells from blood. The CDR3 protein sequence reads: CASSFDRNTGELFF. The DNA reads TGTGCCAGCAGCTTCGACAGGAACACCGGGGAGCTGTTTTTT.